This T cell receptor (beta chain) was sequenced in a study of T-cell reconstitution after alpha-beta-depleted transplantation in children. Study results and limitations: Newly generated T cells supplied most T-cell counts and diversity one year post-transplant.

The junction had 6 bases not matched to a gene; V was cut back by 4 bases and J by 5 bases. The CDR3 spans 14 residues. Germline CDR1 is SGDLS and CDR2 is YYNGEE. Preparation of the TCRbeta library was carried out with unique molecular identifiers. TCRdb recomputed calls from the PCR reads with MiXCR, one row per CDR3 protein. The data contain some 300,000 distinct CDR3 sequences, over 9.5% of them singletons. This clonotype came up many times. What it recognizes is unknown. J is TRBJ1-5 and V is TRBV9; 7 bases map to TRBD1. The sample was PBMCs, taken before TCRalphabeta/CD19-depleted stem cell transplant. This receptor was obtained from a boy less than two years old with acute myeloid leukemia, due to receive a stem cell transplant. The CDR3 bases are TGTGCCAGCAGCCCAGGGGGGGGGCATCAGCCCCAGCATTTT. Its protein is CASSPGGGHQPQHF.